Following are 20 T cell receptor beta chains from one sample sequenced in a study of blood T cells in healthy people across ages. Next came a second PCR, run for about 6 to 12 cycles, which used a sample-barcoded 5' primer along with a J-beta primer mix. TCRdb itself ran the 5' RACE reads through MiXCR, one entry per CDR3 protein. The sample includes 750,000 to 950,000 distinct CDR3 sequences, roughly 24% of them seen just once. This sample also belongs to another study, concerning T cells of mothers and their children.

Sequences were obtained from blood. Receptors were obtained from a boy aged 10-17 years in good health.

Only a few counts were recorded for this clonotype. The chain recombines TRBV3-1 with TRBJ2-5; the D gene is possibly TRBD2 (5 bases). The J call may not be correct, given that the DNA end is closer to TRBJ2-1. Looked up from germline, CDR1 is LGHDT and CDR2 is YNNKEL (reference sequence). The CDR3 contains 14 residues. CDR3 nucleotides: TGTGCCAGCAGCCAAGTCATCGGAGGTAATGAGCAGTTCTTC. Translation: CASSQVIGGNEQFF.

V usage is TRBV3-1 and J usage is TRBJ2-1; D is unclear. Per the germline V gene, CDR1 is LGHDT and CDR2 is YNNKEL (reference sequence). This CDR3 is built from 15 residues. V lost 0 bases, J lost 6 bases, and 12 bases lay in between. This CDR3 is CASSQERPSGNEQFF. For the CDR3, the DNA is TGTGCCAGCAGCCAAGAACGCCCATCGGGCAATGAGCAGTTCTTC.

The chain carries TRBV11-2 and TRBJ2-5, with D possibly matching TRBD2 (6 bases). This CDR3 is 15 amino acids long. Germline-derived CDR1 and CDR2 are SGHAT and FQNNGV. The V and J ends lost 5 bases and 5 bases respectively, with 18 bases between them. This CDR3 reads CASSLSSGSGETQYF. The CDR3 DNA reads as TGTGCCAGCAGCCTAAGTTCGGGGAGCGGGGAGACCCAGTACTTC.

The chain is built from TRBV13 and TRBJ2-3, with D tentatively TRBD2 (6 bases). V dropped 4 bases and J dropped 6 bases, with 17 bases sitting between them. Germline assignment: CDR1 PRHDT and CDR2 FYEKMQ (reference sequence). This CDR3 is 15 amino acids long. The CDR3 spells CASSSWDSPADTQYF. CDR3 coding DNA: TGTGCCAGCAGCTCATGGGACTCGCCCGCTGATACGCAGTATTTT.

The chain is built from TRBV5-1 and TRBJ2-5; 16 bases line up with TRBD2. The length of the CDR3 is 16 residues. J lost 4 bases, V lost 4 bases, and 4 bases had no gene match. Germline V gives CDR1 SGHRS, CDR2 YFSETQ. The chain's CDR3 is CASSEGTSGGAETQYF. The CDR3 nucleotides are TGCGCCAGCAGCGAAGGGACTAGCGGGGGGGCAGAGACCCAGTACTTC.

A few counts support this clonotype. V gene TRBV20-1 combines with J gene TRBJ2-3; 10 bases agree with TRBD1. This CDR3 has 13 amino acids. V trimming: 5 bases; J trimming: 3 bases; junction bases outside the gene matches: 2. In germline, CDR1 is DFQATT, CDR2 SNEGSKA (reference sequence). CDR3 amino acids: CSAGTGATDTQYF. DNA for the CDR3: TGCAGTGCTGGGACAGGGGCGACAGATACGCAGTATTTT.

This clonotype was detected only a few times. The chain employs TRBV6-5 and TRBJ2-5, with D unresolved. This CDR3 has 12 residues. Germline V gives CDR1 MNHEY, CDR2 SVGAGI. Trimming removed 8 bases at V and 1 base at J, with 8 bases between. The CDR3: CASPSPQETQYF. DNA for the CDR3: TGTGCCAGCCCGTCGCCCCAAGAGACCCAGTACTTC.

This chain links TRBV25-1 with TRBJ2-5, with D tentatively TRBD1 (5 bases). This CDR3 is 15 amino acids long. Trimming removed 3 bases at V and 11 bases at J, with 22 bases between. Germline lookup yields CDR1 MGHDK and CDR2 SYGVNS. The CDR3 DNA reads as TGTGCCAGCAGTGAGGCAGGGCCCGAGTCCCTAGGGCAGTACTTC. It codes for CASSEAGPESLGQYF.

This clonotype showed up just a few times. V and J are TRBV5-5 and TRBJ2-5; TRBD1 might be the D (6 bases). This CDR3 region has 14 residues. Between the trimmed V and J ends, which lost 4 bases and 5 bases, there was a span of 15 bases. Germline values: CDR1 SGHKS, CDR2 YYEKEE (reference sequence). As DNA, the CDR3 is TGTGCCAGCAGCCACTTACAGGGTTGGGAGACCCAGTACTTC. Residues: CASSHLQGWETQYF.

This clonotype was counted between two and nine times. The chain has TRBV6-5 and TRBJ1-2; D is perhaps TRBD1 (6 bases). Germline CDR1 and CDR2: MNHEY and SVGAGI. The ends were cut back, 11 bases at V and 5 bases at J, with 24 bases in the middle. The CDR3 length is 15 residues. The CDR3 here is CAGTLNRDAEYGYTF. CDR3 sequence (DNA): TGTGCCGGCACCCTTAACAGGGACGCCGAGTATGGCTACACCTTC.

The table lists this clonotype with a few counts. V and J are TRBV7-9 and TRBJ1-1, with D maybe TRBD1 (5 bases). V dropped 6 bases and J dropped 3 bases, with 14 bases sitting between them. The germline V gene has CDR1 SEHNR and CDR2 FQNEAQ (reference sequence). The CDR3 has 14 amino acids. CDR3 residues: CASSSPDTDTEAFF. The CDR3 coding sequence is TGTGCCAGCAGTTCTCCGGACACGGACACTGAAGCTTTCTTT.

V is TRBV18 and J is TRBJ1-5; the match to TRBD1 covers 8 bases. CDR3 length equals 16 residues. Germline assignment: CDR1 KGHSH and CDR2 LQKENI. V dropped 3 bases and J dropped 5; count of bases not matched to a gene: 9. In DNA, the CDR3 is TGTGCCAGCTCACCGGGGCTCGGACAGGGCGATCAGCCCCAGCATTTT. Protein product: CASSPGLGQGDQPQHF.

The chain is built from TRBV20-1 and TRBJ2-7; tentative D call: TRBD2 (6 bases). The CDR3 extends over 14 amino acids. In germline, CDR1 is DFQATT, CDR2 SNEGSKA (reference sequence). The V end lost 1 base, the J end lost 3 bases, and 13 bases lay between the germline ends. CDR3 coding DNA: TGCAGTGCTAGAGTCCCTAGCGCAAGCTACGAGCAGTACTTC. It translates to CSARVPSASYEQYF.

The rearrangement joins TRBV28 to TRBJ2-2; 14 bases line up with TRBD2. Germline-derived CDR1 and CDR2 are MDHEN and SYDVKM. The CDR3 spans 17 residues. V lost 5 bases, J lost 5 bases, and 7 bases stayed unmatched. The CDR3 coding sequence is TGTGCCAGCAGTGGGACTAGCGGGAGCATGAGGACCGGGGAGCTGTTTTTT. It codes for CASSGTSGSMRTGELFF.

In nucleotides, the CDR3 is TGCAGCGTTACAGGTTATGCCTACGAGCAGTACTTC. Protein sequence: CSVTGYAYEQYF. The rearrangement uses TRBV29-1 and TRBJ2-7; perhaps TRBD1 as D (5 bases). V shed 5 bases and J shed 2 bases, with 10 bases lying between them. This CDR3 is 12 amino acids long. Germline lookup yields CDR1 SQVTM and CDR2 ANQGSEA.

The rearrangement uses TRBV6-5 and TRBJ2-1; 8 bases are a match to TRBD1. Germline CDR1 is MNHEY and CDR2 is SVGAGI. The CDR3 is 14 amino acids. V lost 5 bases, J lost 6 bases, and 6 bases stayed unmatched. The CDR3 here is CASSRTGFGNEQFF. Here the CDR3 DNA reads TGTGCCAGCAGTCGGACAGGGTTTGGCAATGAGCAGTTCTTC.

This chain joins TRBV12-3 or TRBV12-4 and TRBJ1-2; possible D gene TRBD1, 5 bases. This CDR3 region has 12 residues. V was shortened by 5 bases and J by 8 bases, with 12 bases between the two germline ends. The DNA for the CDR3 is TGTGCCAGCAGTAACCAGGGACGGGGCTACACCTTC. Translated, it gives CASSNQGRGYTF.

The rearrangement links TRBV27 to TRBJ1-6; D gene uncertain. Looked up from germline, CDR1 is MNHEY and CDR2 is SMNVEV (reference sequence). Trimming stripped 2 bases from V and 10 bases from J, with 15 bases between. The CDR3 has 15 residues. CDR3 nucleotide sequence: TGTGCCAGCAGTTTACCGCGACATGTTGGGTCACCCCTCCACTTT. Amino acid sequence: CASSLPRHVGSPLHF.

In its sample, this clonotype was seen many times. V and J are TRBV27 and TRBJ1-6, with D unclear. Germline CDR1 is MNHEY and CDR2 is SMNVEV (reference sequence). CDR3 length equals 13 residues. Trimming removed 6 bases from V and 8 bases from J, with 11 bases in between. The CDR3 nucleotides are TGTGCCAGCAGCTCCCAGCTGGATTCACCCCTCCACTTT. Translating it yields CASSSQLDSPLHF.

This clonotype was counted only a few times. V gene TRBV12-3 or TRBV12-4 combines with J gene TRBJ2-3, with TRBD2 matching over 7 bases. The CDR3 totals 14 residues. V shed 6 bases, J shed 4 bases, and the junction held 7 bases outside the gene matches. CDR3 in amino acids: CASSLLAGADTQYF. As DNA, the CDR3 is TGTGCCAGCAGCCTACTCGCGGGGGCAGATACGCAGTATTTT.